What follows are 12 T cell receptor beta chains derived from one specimen sequenced in a study of blood T cell repertoires in COVID-19. Measured with immunoSEQ multiplex PCR; TCRdb has only the in-frame clones, and not every one. In the table there are about 65,000 clones, roughly 92% of which are singletons. The sequenced material came from peripheral blood. These receptors were taken from a man in his 70s with active COVID-19.

V is TRBV5-1 and J is TRBJ2-1; D unclear. CDR1 and CDR2 (germline): SGHRS, YFSETQ. The CDR3 consists of 14 residues. V was trimmed by 4 bases and J by 13 bases, leaving 21 bases between them. The CDR3 sequence is CASSTTVGRMIQFF. The CDR3 DNA is TGCGCCAGCAGCACCACGGTGGGCCGGATGATCCAGTTCTTC.

V usage is TRBV5-1 and J usage is TRBJ1-4; D gene ambiguous. V lost 4 bases, J lost 0 bases, and 13 bases lay in between. In germline, CDR1 is SGHRS, CDR2 YFSETQ. This CDR3 spans 16 amino acids. CDR3 sequence: CASSVMGATTNEKLFF. The CDR3 DNA is TGCGCCAGCAGCGTGATGGGAGCGACAACTAATGAAAAACTGTTTTTT.

This clone was observed a single time. The chain employs TRBV11-3 and TRBJ2-1; the match to TRBD2 covers 11 bases. V dropped 1 base and J dropped 2; count of bases not matched to a gene: 7. Germline V lookup: CDR1 SGHNT, CDR2 YENEEA. The CDR3 length is 18 residues. The CDR3 DNA reads as TGTGCCAGCAGCTTAGGATCGGGTAGCGGGGGGGCCTACAATGAGCAGTTCTTC. It is translated as CASSLGSGSGGAYNEQFF. Combining the CDR3 with reference TRBV11-3 and TRBJ2-1 gives the whole variable domain EAGVVQSPRYKIIEKKQPVAFWCNPISGHNTLYWYLQNLGQGPELLIRYENEEAVDDSQLPKDRFSAERLKGVDSTLKIQPAELGDSAVYLCASSLGSGSGGAYNEQFFGPGTRLTVL.

This rearrangement joins TRBV2 to TRBJ2-2; D is unresolved. CDR1 is SNHLY and CDR2 is FYNNEI in the germline V gene. This CDR3 contains 17 residues. V lost 0 bases and J lost 3, with 14 bases in between. The CDR3 DNA sequence: TGTGCCAGCAGTGAAGCGCCACCGAGCAGGTACACCGGGGAGCTGTTTTTT. Amino acids: CASSEAPPSRYTGELFF.

The chain employs TRBV5-1 and TRBJ1-1, with D hard to call. CDR3 length: 14 amino acids. Trimming left V 4 bases short and J 0 bases short, with 10 bases between. The V gene's germline CDR1 is SGHRS and CDR2 YFSETQ. This chain's CDR3 is CASSQRSMNTEAFF. CDR3 sequence (DNA): TGCGCCAGCAGCCAAAGGAGCATGAACACTGAAGCTTTCTTT.

This chain links TRBV29-1 with TRBJ2-2; possible D gene TRBD2, 5 bases. V lost 6 bases, J lost 1 base, and 9 bases lay in between. Germline assignment: CDR1 SQVTM and CDR2 ANQGSEA. The CDR3 runs to 13 residues. CDR3 residues: CSVSGLNTGELFF. The CDR3 nucleotides are TGCAGCGTCTCAGGACTGAACACCGGGGAGCTGTTTTTT.

The V call is TRBV6-5, the J call TRBJ1-6; D perhaps matches TRBD1 (5 bases). This CDR3 contains 13 residues. Germline V CDR1 and CDR2: MNHEY, SVGAGI. With 6 bases removed from V and 14 bases from J, the gap between germline ends came to 17 bases. The CDR3 is CASRRARVSSLHF. The CDR3 nucleotides are TGTGCCAGCAGGCGCGCCAGGGTCAGTTCCCTCCACTTT.

V is TRBV3-1 (or the pseudogene TRBV3-2) and J is TRBJ2-2; weak D call: TRBD2 (7 bases). CDR3 length equals 14 residues. V lost 8 bases and J 7 bases, leaving 17 bases between the germline ends. CDR1 and CDR2 (germline): LGHDT, YNNKEL (reference sequence). The CDR3, as DNA: TGTGCCAGCGTTCGGGGGGCCTCTGGCGGGGAGCTGTTTTTT. Amino acids: CASVRGASGGELFF.

CDR3 nucleotide sequence: TGTGCCAGCAGCCCCGGACAGGGTTACAATCAGCCCCAGCATTTT. The encoded protein is CASSPGQGYNQPQHF. The gene calls are TRBV5-4 and TRBJ1-5, with 8 nucleotides matching TRBD1. Germline CDR1 reads SGHNT; CDR2 reads YYREEE (reference sequence). This CDR3 has 15 amino acids. V lost 4 bases, J lost 3 bases, and 6 bases stayed unmatched. Complete variable domain (other parts from reference TRBV5-4 and TRBJ1-5): ETGVTQSPTHLIKTRGQQVTLRCSSQSGHNTVSWYQQALGQGPQFIFQYYREEENGRGNFPPRFSGLQFPNYSSELNVNALELDDSALYLCASSPGQGYNQPQHFGDGTRLSIL.

The chain couples TRBV5-1 to TRBJ2-7; 9 nucleotides line up with TRBD1. In germline, CDR1 is SGHRS, CDR2 YFSETQ. Unmatched junction bases numbered 10, after V lost 4 bases and J lost 5 bases. The CDR3 runs 15 residues. The CDR3 sequence: CASSPRGQGMDEQYF. Written as DNA, the CDR3 is TGCGCCAGCAGCCCACGGGGACAGGGTATGGACGAGCAGTACTTC.

This clone was seen only once. The chain employs TRBV5-1 and TRBJ1-2; tentatively, D is TRBD1 (5 bases). V was pared by 0 bases and J by 4 bases, with 10 bases between. This CDR3 comprises 14 residues. The germline CDR1 and CDR2 sequences are SGHRS and YFSETQ. The CDR3 DNA is TGCGCCAGCAGCTTGGAGACAGCAGCCTATGGCTACACCTTC. It yields the protein CASSLETAAYGYTF.

V is TRBV7-9 and J is TRBJ2-5; TRBD2 aligns across 9 bases. CDR3 size: 15 residues. The junction had 3 bases not matched to a gene; V was cut back by 2 bases and J by 2 bases. The germline CDR1 and CDR2 sequences are SEHNR and FQNEAQ (reference sequence). CDR3 bases: TGTGCCAGCAGCTTAAGCCTAGCGGGGCAAGAGACCCAGTACTTC. It encodes CASSLSLAGQETQYF.